This TCR beta chain was obtained from a study of human T cells and chemical hapten exposure. On the study more broadly: Patients, chiefly female, had alopecia areata, totalis or universalis. Whole-study results and caveats: Versus controls, expanded TCRs had significantly more large CDR3 similarity clusters.

As concerns this clonotype: Its target is not known.

Regarding time point: pre-sensitization, week 0. The treatment here: therapeutic diphenylcyclopropenone sensitization with weekly scalp DPC. Trimming took 5 bases from V and 0 from J, leaving 11 bases between them. Looked up from germline, CDR1 is MNHEY and CDR2 is SVGEGT. The CDR3 covers 14 residues. TCRdb independently ran MiXCR on the RACE reads; one entry per CDR3 protein. This table has around 120,000 distinct CDR3 sequences, around an eighth appearing once. The source is a woman younger than 30 with alopecia areata. Some clones in this sample may be carry-over from other donors' samples. This chain uses TRBV6-2 or TRBV6-3 with TRBJ2-7; D is possibly TRBD1 (5 bases). This specimen was whole blood, taken in connection with sensitization to the hapten diphenylcyclopropenone (DPC). The CDR3 loop is CASSPRTNSYEQYF. DNA for the CDR3: TGTGCCAGCAGTCCTCGGACAAACTCCTACGAGCAGTACTTC.